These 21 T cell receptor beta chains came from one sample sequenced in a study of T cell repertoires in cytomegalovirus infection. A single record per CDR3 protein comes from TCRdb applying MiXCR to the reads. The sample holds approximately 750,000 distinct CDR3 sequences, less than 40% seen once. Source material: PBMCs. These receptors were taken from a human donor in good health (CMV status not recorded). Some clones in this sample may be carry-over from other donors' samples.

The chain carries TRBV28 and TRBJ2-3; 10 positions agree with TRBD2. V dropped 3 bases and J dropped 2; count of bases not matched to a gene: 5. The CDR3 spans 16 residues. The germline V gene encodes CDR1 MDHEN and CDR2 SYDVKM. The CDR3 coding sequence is TGTGCCAGCAGTTTTCTAGCGGGGGCATCCACAGATACGCAGTATTTT. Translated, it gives CASSFLAGASTDTQYF.

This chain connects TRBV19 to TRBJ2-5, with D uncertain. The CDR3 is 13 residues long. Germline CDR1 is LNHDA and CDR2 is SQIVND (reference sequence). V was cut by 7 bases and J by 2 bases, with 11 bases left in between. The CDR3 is CASKKLSQETQYF. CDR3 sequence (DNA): TGTGCCAGTAAGAAGCTTTCTCAAGAGACCCAGTACTTC.

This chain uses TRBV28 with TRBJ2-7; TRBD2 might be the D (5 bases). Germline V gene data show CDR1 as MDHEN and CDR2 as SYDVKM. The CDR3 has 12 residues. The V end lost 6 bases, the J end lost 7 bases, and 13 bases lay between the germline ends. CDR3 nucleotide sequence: TGTGCCAGCAGATGGGGTCGGGGAGAGCAGTACTTC. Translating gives CASRWGRGEQYF.

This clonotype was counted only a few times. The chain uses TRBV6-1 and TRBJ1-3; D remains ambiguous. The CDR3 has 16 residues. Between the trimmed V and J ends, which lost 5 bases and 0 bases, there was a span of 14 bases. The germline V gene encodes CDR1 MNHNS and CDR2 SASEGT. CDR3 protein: CASSPDPWYSGNTIYF. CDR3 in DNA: TGTGCCAGCAGTCCTGACCCCTGGTACTCTGGAAACACCATATATTTT.

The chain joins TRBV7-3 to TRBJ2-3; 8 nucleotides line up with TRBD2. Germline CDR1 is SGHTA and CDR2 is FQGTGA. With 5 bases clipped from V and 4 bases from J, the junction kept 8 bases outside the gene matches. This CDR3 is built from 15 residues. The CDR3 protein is CASSREGRRPDTQYF. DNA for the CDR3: TGTGCCAGCAGCCGGGAGGGGCGCAGGCCAGATACGCAGTATTTT.

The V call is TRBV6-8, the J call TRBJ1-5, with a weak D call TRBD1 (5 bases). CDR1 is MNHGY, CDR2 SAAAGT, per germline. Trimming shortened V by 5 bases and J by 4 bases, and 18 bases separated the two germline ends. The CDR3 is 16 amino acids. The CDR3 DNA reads TGTGCCAGCAGTGGTATTGGGACCCCCAGGAATCAGCCCCAGCATTTT. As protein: CASSGIGTPRNQPQHF.

The CDR3 loop reads CASSALDRGKGQPQHF. CDR3 DNA: TGTGCCAGCAGTGCCTTAGACAGGGGGAAAGGTCAGCCCCAGCATTTT. The V call is TRBV6-5, the J call TRBJ1-5; 9 bases align to TRBD1. This CDR3 has 16 amino acids. Germline CDR1 is MNHEY and CDR2 is SVGAGI. V shed 5 bases and J 6 bases; nucleotides not matched to a gene: 11.

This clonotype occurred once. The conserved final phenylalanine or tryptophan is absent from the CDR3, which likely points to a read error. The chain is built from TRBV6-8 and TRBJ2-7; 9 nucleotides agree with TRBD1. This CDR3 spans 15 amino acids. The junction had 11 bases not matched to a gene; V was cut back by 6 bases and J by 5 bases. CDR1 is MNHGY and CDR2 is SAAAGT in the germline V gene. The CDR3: CASRRPGQGSHEQYL. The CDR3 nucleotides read TGTGCCAGCAGACGCCCGGGACAGGGTTCCCACGAGCAGTACTTA.

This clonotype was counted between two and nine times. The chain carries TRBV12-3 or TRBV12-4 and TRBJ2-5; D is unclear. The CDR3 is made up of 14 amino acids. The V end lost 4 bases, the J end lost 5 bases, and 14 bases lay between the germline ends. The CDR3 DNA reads TGTGCCAGCAGTTCCCGCCCCCGCCCGGAGACCCAGTACTTC. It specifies CASSSRPRPETQYF.

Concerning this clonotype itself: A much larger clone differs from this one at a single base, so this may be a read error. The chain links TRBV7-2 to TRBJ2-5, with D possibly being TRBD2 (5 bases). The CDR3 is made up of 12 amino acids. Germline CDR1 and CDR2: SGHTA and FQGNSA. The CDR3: CASNLAWETQYF. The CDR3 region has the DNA TGTGCCAGCAACTTAGCGTGGGAGACCCAGTACTTC.

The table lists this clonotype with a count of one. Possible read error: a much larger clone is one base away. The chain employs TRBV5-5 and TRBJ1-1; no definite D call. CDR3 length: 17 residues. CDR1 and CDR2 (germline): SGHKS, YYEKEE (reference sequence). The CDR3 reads CASSKQGKQMKNTEDFF. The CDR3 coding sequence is TGTGCCAGCAGCAAACAAGGAAAACAGATGAAGAACACTGAAGATTTCTTT.

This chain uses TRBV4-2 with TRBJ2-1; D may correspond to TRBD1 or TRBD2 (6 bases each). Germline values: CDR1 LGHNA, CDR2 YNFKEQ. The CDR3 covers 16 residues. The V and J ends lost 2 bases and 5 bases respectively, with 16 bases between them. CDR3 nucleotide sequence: TGTGCCAGCAGCCAAAGGACGGGGGCCACAGACAATGAGCAGTTCTTC. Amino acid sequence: CASSQRTGATDNEQFF.

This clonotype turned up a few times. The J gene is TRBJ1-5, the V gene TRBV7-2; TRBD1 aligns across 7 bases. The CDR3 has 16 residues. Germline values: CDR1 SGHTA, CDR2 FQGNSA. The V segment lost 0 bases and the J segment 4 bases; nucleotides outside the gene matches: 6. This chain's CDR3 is CASSLAPTGKNQPQHF. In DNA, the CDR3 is TGTGCCAGCAGCTTAGCCCCGACAGGGAAAAATCAGCCCCAGCATTTT.

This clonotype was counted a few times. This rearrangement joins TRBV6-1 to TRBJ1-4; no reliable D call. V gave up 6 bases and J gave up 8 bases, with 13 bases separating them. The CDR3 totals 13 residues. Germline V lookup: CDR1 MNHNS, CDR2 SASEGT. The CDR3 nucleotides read TGTGCCAGCAGACCAAGCGATATCGAAAAACTGTTTTTT. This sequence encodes CASRPSDIEKLFF.

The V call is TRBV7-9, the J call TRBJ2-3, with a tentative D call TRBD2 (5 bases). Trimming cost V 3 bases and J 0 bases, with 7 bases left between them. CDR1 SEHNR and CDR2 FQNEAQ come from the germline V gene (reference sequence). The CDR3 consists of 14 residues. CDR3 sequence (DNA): TGTGCCAGCAGCTTCGAGGGCAGCACAGATACGCAGTATTTT. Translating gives CASSFEGSTDTQYF. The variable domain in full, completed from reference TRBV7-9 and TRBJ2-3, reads DTGVSQNPRHKITKRGQNVTFRCDPISEHNRLYWYRQTLGQGPEFLTYFQNEAQLEKSRLLSDRFSAERPKGSFSTLEIQRTEQGDSAMYLCASSFEGSTDTQYFGPGTRLTVL.

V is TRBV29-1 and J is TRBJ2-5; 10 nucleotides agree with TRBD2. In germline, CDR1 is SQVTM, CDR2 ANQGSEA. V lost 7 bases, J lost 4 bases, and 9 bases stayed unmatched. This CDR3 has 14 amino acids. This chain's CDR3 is CSASLAGGGETQYF. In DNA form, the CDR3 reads TGCAGCGCCTCATTAGCGGGGGGTGGAGAGACCCAGTACTTC. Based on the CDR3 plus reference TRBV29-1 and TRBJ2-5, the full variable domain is SAVISQKPSRDICQRGTSLTIQCQVDSQVTMMFWYRQQPGQSLTLIATANQGSEATYESGFVIDKFPISRPNLTFSTLTVSNMSPEDSSIYLCSASLAGGGETQYFGPGTRLLVL.

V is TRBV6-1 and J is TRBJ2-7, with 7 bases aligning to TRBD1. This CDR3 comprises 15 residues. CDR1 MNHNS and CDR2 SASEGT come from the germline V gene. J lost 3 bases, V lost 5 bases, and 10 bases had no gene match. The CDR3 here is CASSRGQVGYYEQYF. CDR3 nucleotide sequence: TGTGCCAGCAGTCGAGGACAGGTCGGCTACTACGAGCAGTACTTC.

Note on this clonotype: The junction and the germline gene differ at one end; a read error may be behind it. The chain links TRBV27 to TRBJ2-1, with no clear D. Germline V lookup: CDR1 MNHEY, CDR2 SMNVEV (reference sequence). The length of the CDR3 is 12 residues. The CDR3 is CASSIGNKEQFF. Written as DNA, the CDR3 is TGTGCCAGCAGTATAGGAAACAAGGAGCAGTTCTTC.

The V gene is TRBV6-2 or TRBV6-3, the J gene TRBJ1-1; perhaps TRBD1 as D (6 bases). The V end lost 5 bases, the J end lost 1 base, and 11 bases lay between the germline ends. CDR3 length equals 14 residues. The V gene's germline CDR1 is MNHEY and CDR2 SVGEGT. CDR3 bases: TGTGCCAGCAGTCTCGACAGGAAGAACACTGAAGCTTTCTTT. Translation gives CASSLDRKNTEAFF.

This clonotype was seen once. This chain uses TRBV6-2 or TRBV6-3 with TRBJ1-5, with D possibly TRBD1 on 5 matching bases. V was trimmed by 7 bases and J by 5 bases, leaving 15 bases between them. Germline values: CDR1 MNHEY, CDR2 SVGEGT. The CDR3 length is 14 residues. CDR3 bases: TGTGCCAGCACGGGGCAGAATCGGGATCAGCCCCAGCATTTT. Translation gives CASTGQNRDQPQHF.

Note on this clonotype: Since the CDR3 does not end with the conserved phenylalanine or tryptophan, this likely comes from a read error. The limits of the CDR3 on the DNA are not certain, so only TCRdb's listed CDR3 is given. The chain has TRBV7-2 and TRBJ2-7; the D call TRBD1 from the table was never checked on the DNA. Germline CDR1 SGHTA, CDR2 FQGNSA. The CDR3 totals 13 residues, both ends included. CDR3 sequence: CASSTGHGYDLYC.